This T cell receptor beta chain was captured in a study of blood T cell repertoires in COVID-19. Turning to the study itself: Donors in the United States, Italy and Spain gave samples during acute or convalescent COVID-19. The analysed material was cDNA or gDNA that came from T cells, B-cell-depleted T cells, or PBMCs.

Original analysis: The assay estimated nucleated cells by amplifying reference gene primers. Sequencing was performed with immunoSEQ multiplex PCR; in TCRdb, only in-frame clones are kept and a portion is missing. V, J and clone size are taken as reported in that table, and D and trimming were inferred from the DNA itself. The data show about 200,000 clones, approximately 79% seen once. The CDR3 covers 15 residues. V trimming: 4 bases; J trimming: 7 bases; junction bases outside the gene matches: 12. From germline, CDR1 is SGHKS and CDR2 YYEKEE (reference sequence). Sequencing was performed on peripheral blood. The TCR sequence derives from a human donor in a cohort sampled during active COVID-19. The V gene is TRBV5-5, the J gene TRBJ1-2; TRBD1 matches 8 bases. The DNA for the CDR3 is TGTGCCAGCAGCCTACGACCGGACAGGGCGGCTGGCTACACCTTC. It translates to CASSLRPDRAAGYTF. Full variable domain (missing parts from reference TRBV5-5 and TRBJ1-2): DAGVTQSPTHLIKTRGQQVTLRCSPISGHKSVSWYQQVLGQGPQFIFQYYEKEERGRGNFPDRFSARQFPNYSSELNVNALLLGDSALYLCASSLRPDRAAGYTFGSGTRLTVV.